The clone carrying this TCR beta chain came up once. These data come from a study of CD8 T cells in Susac syndrome. Per the germline V gene, CDR1 is SGHAT and CDR2 is FQNNGV. The V gene lost 1 base and the J gene lost 7 bases, with 17 bases spanning the gap. The CDR3 consists of 16 residues. Random-hexamer reverse transcription was applied to roughly 0.45 to 1 ug RNA. Multiplex immunoSEQ PCR targeted 54 Vbeta and 13 Jbeta TCR beta segments. TCRdb passed the immunoSEQ multiplex PCR reads through MiXCR, listing each CDR3 protein once. The sample holds roughly 200,000 distinct CDR3 sequences, approximately 95% seen once.

V and J are TRBV11-2 and TRBJ1-5; possibly TRBD1 for D (5 bases). The origin of this receptor is a human donor with multiple sclerosis. The sample was CD4+ T cells from PBMCs. CDR3 coding DNA: TGTGCCAGCAGCTTAGGGGCGGGACGAGTAGGGCAGCCCCAGCATTTT. This gives the protein CASSLGAGRVGQPQHF.